Included here is one T cell receptor (beta chain) sequence, with context. This sample is part of a study of blood T cell repertoires in COVID-19. Study background: Researchers got acute and convalescent COVID-19 samples from the United States, Italy and Spain.

V gave up 0 bases and J gave up 2 bases, with 9 bases separating them. The CDR3 extends over 14 amino acids. Germline CDR1 reads SGHNT; CDR2 reads YYREEE (reference sequence). Generated by immunoSEQ multiplex PCR, the TCRdb table keeps only in-frame clones and is missing some. The sample has roughly 180,000 clones; 86% are singletons. Source material: peripheral blood. This sequence joins TRBV5-4 and TRBJ2-7, with D possibly matching TRBD1 (6 bases). The sequence came from a man between 65 and 85 years old with active or convalescent COVID-19. The CDR3 DNA is TGTGCCAGCAGCTTGGAGGGGACACCCTACGAGCAGTACTTC. Residues: CASSLEGTPYEQYF.